The 24 T cell receptor beta chains below all came from one sample that was sequenced in a study of OX40 agonist ivuxolimab in advanced cancers. The method was the immunoSEQ multiplex PCR assay. The table comes from immuneACCESS by way of TCRdb, which keeps in-frame sequences with V and J called. Part of the clones is missing from these tables; in studies checked, under half for an unresolved V gene and the rest for unknown reasons. The sample table lists roughly 42,000 clones, about 90% of them with a count of one. The biggest ten clones account for roughly 15% of the sample. The sequencing used CD4+ or CD8+ T cells sorted from blood, collected in a trial of the OX40 agonist ivuxolimab. All receptors derive from an adult with an advanced solid tumor such as melanoma, head and neck, liver or kidney cancer.

The gene calls are TRBV27 and TRBJ2-7; TRBD2 agrees at 9 bases. The CDR3 length is 15 residues. With V trimmed by 6 bases and J by 1 base, 7 bases remained unmatched. Germline CDR1 and CDR2: MNHEY and SMNVEV (reference sequence). This CDR3 reads CASRMLAGRSYEQYF. The DNA for the CDR3 is TGTGCCAGCAGAATGCTAGCGGGGCGATCCTACGAGCAGTACTTC.

V usage is TRBV21-1 and J usage is TRBJ1-1; TRBD1 was called by the table and not checked on the DNA. TRBV21-1 is an annotated pseudogene. This CDR3 spans 14 amino acids. CDR3 region: CASSSQGVITEAFF. Written as DNA, the CDR3 is TGTGCCAGCAGCTCACAGGGGGTAATCACTGAAGCTTTCTTT.

As DNA, the CDR3 is TGTGCCAGCAGCGTAAGTCACGCTTTAAGGGGCACTGAAGCTTTCTTT. It is translated as CASSVSHALRGTEAFF. The chain recombines TRBV9 with TRBJ1-1; perhaps TRBD1 as D (5 bases). The V end lost 1 base, the J end lost 4 bases, and 17 bases lay between the germline ends. Germline loops: CDR1 SGDLS, CDR2 YYNGEE. The CDR3 has 16 residues.

The V and J genes are TRBV23-1 and TRBJ2-7, with 8 bases fitting TRBD1. TRBV23-1 is marked as an open reading frame, function uncertain. V shed 2 bases and J 4 bases; nucleotides not matched to a gene: 7. The CDR3 sequence is 15 residues long. DNA of the CDR3: TGCGCCAGCAGTCAAAGGGTTCAGGGGGCGTACGAGCAGTACTTC. As protein: CASSQRVQGAYEQYF.

V gene TRBV5-8 combines with J gene TRBJ2-7; D unclear. Germline loops: CDR1 SGHTS, CDR2 YDEGEE. This CDR3 comprises 12 residues. V lost 3 bases to trimming and J lost 6 bases, with 10 bases between them. The CDR3 bases are TGTGCCAGCAGCTCCGGGTTCCCCGAGCAGTACTTC. Residues: CASSSGFPEQYF.

The V and J genes are TRBV27 and TRBJ2-4; a weak D match, TRBD1 (6 bases). Germline CDR1 reads MNHEY; CDR2 reads SMNVEV (reference sequence). The CDR3 is 15 amino acids. Trimming took off 2 bases at V and 1 base at J, with 9 bases between the two ends. The CDR3 DNA reads as TGTGCCAGCAGTTTAATGGGGGCGGCCAAAAACATTCAGTACTTC. It specifies CASSLMGAAKNIQYF.

On this clone itself: One end of the junction fails to match germline, which may point to a read error. Within the sample, other DNA sequences also encode this same CDR3. The J gene is TRBJ1-2, the V gene TRBV7-9, with TRBD1 identical over 7 bases. CDR1 is SEHNR and CDR2 is FQNEAQ in the germline V gene (reference sequence). The CDR3 covers 12 residues. The CDR3 protein is CASSLDRAGYTF. The CDR3 DNA is TGTGCCAGTAGCTTAGACAGGGCTGGCTACACCTTC.

This rearrangement joins TRBV5-4 to TRBJ2-5; D perhaps matches TRBD1 (5 bases). The CDR3 runs 13 residues. Trimming pared 3 bases from V and 5 bases from J, leaving 11 bases between. Looked up from germline, CDR1 is SGHNT and CDR2 is YYREEE (reference sequence). The CDR3 DNA reads as TGTGCCAGCAGCTCACCAGGGTCGGAGACCCAGTACTTC. This sequence encodes CASSSPGSETQYF.

The genes are TRBV5-1 and TRBJ2-1; maybe TRBD2 (6 bases). The CDR3 sequence is 16 residues long. CDR1 SGHRS and CDR2 YFSETQ come from the germline V gene. V lost 3 bases and J 0 bases, leaving 13 bases between the germline ends. Here the CDR3 reads CASSSVVGSSYNEQFF. The CDR3 DNA reads as TGCGCCAGCAGCTCCGTGGTCGGGAGCTCCTACAATGAGCAGTTCTTC.

The CDR3 bases are TGTGCCAGCAGCGTAGCAACTAGCGGGAGATACAATGAGCAGTTCTTC. Amino acid sequence: CASSVATSGRYNEQFF. This chain links TRBV9 with TRBJ2-1, with 11 bases aligning to TRBD2. The CDR3 has 16 residues. Germline V gives CDR1 SGDLS, CDR2 YYNGEE. The V segment lost 0 bases and the J segment 4 bases; nucleotides outside the gene matches: 3. The complete variable domain, with remaining parts taken from reference TRBV9 and TRBJ2-1, reads DSGVTQTPKHLITATGQRVTLRCSPRSGDLSVYWYQQSLDQGLQFLIQYYNGEERAKGNILERFSAQQFPDLHSELNLSSLELGDSALYFCASSVATSGRYNEQFFGPGTRLTVL.

The V and J genes are TRBV30 and TRBJ2-3; D is perhaps TRBD2 (6 bases). The CDR3 runs 15 residues. The V end lost 1 base, the J end lost 4 bases, and 15 bases lay between the germline ends. CDR1 and CDR2 (germline): GTSNPN, SVGIG (reference sequence). The CDR3 sequence: CAWSGFGGTPDTQYF. The CDR3 bases are TGTGCCTGGAGTGGCTTCGGCGGGACGCCAGATACGCAGTATTTT. The variable domain in full, with the rest retrieved from reference TRBV30 and TRBJ2-3, is SQTIHQWPATLVQPVGSPLSLECTVEGTSNPNLYWYRQAAGRGLQLLFYSVGIGQISSEVPQNLSASRPQDRQFILSSKKLLLSDSGFYLCAWSGFGGTPDTQYFGPGTRLTVL.

The CDR3 nucleotides are TGTGCCAGCAGCTCCCGGGACTCCTCACCACCAGATACGCAGTATTTT. Amino acids: CASSSRDSSPPDTQYF. The chain couples TRBV7-9 to TRBJ2-3; tentative D call: TRBD2 (6 bases). Trimming took 4 bases from V and 4 from J, leaving 18 bases between them. The CDR3 sequence is 16 residues long. CDR1 and CDR2 (germline): SEHNR, FQNEAQ (reference sequence).

The J gene is TRBJ2-2, the V gene TRBV2, with D unresolved. CDR3 size: 13 residues. V was trimmed by 7 bases and J by 4 bases, leaving 10 bases between them. From germline, CDR1 is SNHLY and CDR2 FYNNEI. The CDR3 nucleotides are TGTGCCAGCACCGACGGAGTCACCGGGGAGCTGTTTTTT. It is translated as CASTDGVTGELFF. The complete variable domain, with remaining parts taken from reference TRBV2 and TRBJ2-2, reads EPEVTQTPSHQVTQMGQEVILRCVPISNHLYFYWYRQILGQKVEFLVSFYNNEISEKSEIFDDQFSVERPDGSNFTLKIRSTKLEDSAMYFCASTDGVTGELFFGEGSRLTVL.

The genes are TRBV4-3 and TRBJ1-1; D is possibly TRBD1 (5 bases). The CDR3 contains 16 residues. From germline, CDR1 is LGHNA and CDR2 YSLEER. The V and J ends lost 3 bases and 1 base respectively, with 15 bases between them. CDR3 protein: CASSQRWGDGNTEAFF. CDR3 in DNA: TGCGCCAGCAGCCAGAGATGGGGGGACGGGAACACTGAAGCTTTCTTT.

The DNA of the CDR3 is TGCGCCAGCAGATATGACAGGGACTATTACAATGAGCAGTTCTTC. Translation: CASRYDRDYYNEQFF. The gene calls are TRBV10-1 and TRBJ2-1; TRBD1 or TRBD2 may be the D gene (7 bases each). The CDR3 runs 15 residues. V was shortened by 6 bases and J by 4 bases, with 16 bases between the two germline ends. Germline V CDR1 and CDR2: WNHNN, SYGVQD (reference sequence).

The gene calls are TRBV11-2 and TRBJ2-7, with a weak D call TRBD2 (6 bases). The CDR3 consists of 14 residues. Germline V lookup: CDR1 SGHAT, CDR2 FQNNGV. Trimming removed 0 bases from V and 4 bases from J, with 10 bases in between. CDR3 sequence reads: CASSLDAGRYEQYF. In nucleotides, the CDR3 is TGTGCCAGCAGCTTAGATGCAGGGAGGTACGAGCAGTACTTC. Using reference TRBV11-2 and TRBJ2-7 for the parts outside the CDR3, the full variable domain is EAGVAQSPRYKIIEKRQSVAFWCNPISGHATLYWYQQILGQGPKLLIQFQNNGVVDDSQLPKDRFSAERLKGVDSTLKIQPAKLEDSAVYLCASSLDAGRYEQYFGPGTRLTVT.

The V and J genes are TRBV14 and TRBJ2-7; TRBD1 aligns across 8 bases. CDR3 length: 15 amino acids. Trimming at V came to 1 base and at J to 3 bases, leaving 5 bases not matched to a gene. CDR1 SGHDN and CDR2 FVKESK come from the germline V gene. The CDR3 region is CASSQGAGGYYEQYF. The CDR3 nucleotides read TGTGCCAGCAGCCAAGGGGCAGGGGGCTACTACGAGCAGTACTTC. The full variable domain, completed using reference TRBV14 and TRBJ2-7, is EAGVTQFPSHSVIEKGQTVTLRCDPISGHDNLYWYRRVMGKEIKFLLHFVKESKQDESGMPNNRFLAERTGGTYSTLKVQPAELEDSGVYFCASSQGAGGYYEQYFGPGTRLTVT.

This sequence joins TRBV13 and TRBJ2-2; D gene unclear. This CDR3 contains 13 residues. Germline V gene data show CDR1 as PRHDT and CDR2 as FYEKMQ (reference sequence). Trimming took off 7 bases at V and 7 bases at J, with 13 bases between the two ends. The CDR3 nucleotides are TGTGCCAGCACCTTTAGTTCGGGCGGGGAGCTGTTTTTT. This gives the protein CASTFSSGGELFF.

The chain recombines TRBV7-9 with TRBJ1-1, with D possibly matching TRBD1 (5 bases). The CDR3 length is 14 residues. Germline-derived CDR1 and CDR2 are SEHNR and FQNEAQ (reference sequence). The germline V and J ends were trimmed by 5 bases and 6 bases, with 16 bases remaining between them. The CDR3 DNA is TGTGCCAGCAGCCCCGACCCGTTGGGGGCTGAAGCTTTCTTT. It encodes CASSPDPLGAEAFF.

This chain uses TRBV7-9 with TRBJ1-3; tentative D call: TRBD1 (6 bases). With 5 bases removed from V and 2 bases from J, the gap between germline ends came to 19 bases. Germline V lookup: CDR1 SEHNR, CDR2 FQNEAQ (reference sequence). CDR3 length equals 17 residues. Here the CDR3 DNA reads TGTGCCAGCAGCCTATTGGGGGCCGAATTAGCTGGAAACACCATATATTTT. Residues: CASSLLGAELAGNTIYF.

The chain joins TRBV18 to TRBJ2-1, with D unresolved. V gave up 3 bases and J gave up 9 bases, with 9 bases separating them. This CDR3 contains 12 residues. CDR1 is KGHSH and CDR2 is LQKENI in the germline V gene. The DNA of the CDR3 is TGTGCCAGCTCACCCAAACTGAGTGAGCAGTTCTTC. This gives the protein CASSPKLSEQFF.

This chain's CDR3 is CASSLESGRDTQYF. CDR3 bases: TGTGCCAGCAGCTTGGAGAGCGGCAGAGATACGCAGTATTTT. The rearrangement joins TRBV5-6 to TRBJ2-3; TRBD2 might be the D (5 bases). V lost 0 bases, J lost 5 bases, and 10 bases lay in between. Germline-derived CDR1 and CDR2 are SGHDT and YYEEEE. This CDR3 has 14 residues.

This chain uses TRBV19 with TRBJ1-2; D remains ambiguous. There are 10 residues in the CDR3. V dropped 6 bases and J dropped 4 bases, with 3 bases sitting between them. The germline V gene has CDR1 LNHDA and CDR2 SQIVND (reference sequence). The CDR3 is CASSIYGYTF. The CDR3 DNA reads as TGTGCCAGTAGCATCTATGGCTACACCTTC.

The CDR3 protein is CASRLAANTGELFF. The CDR3 DNA is TGTGCCAGCAGACTAGCCGCGAACACCGGGGAGCTGTTTTTT. The rearrangement links TRBV9 to TRBJ2-2; TRBD2 is a possible D gene (6 bases). The CDR3 has 14 amino acids. V lost 5 bases to trimming and J lost 0 bases, with 8 bases between them. Germline loops: CDR1 SGDLS, CDR2 YYNGEE.